The rows below give T cell receptor beta chains drawn from one sample of a study of naive and memory T cell subsets. TCRdb itself ran the UMI-ligation and nested PCR reads through MiXCR, one entry per CDR3 protein. The table shows approximately 30,000 distinct CDR3 sequences, with roughly 5.2% occurring only once. The sequenced sample consisted of blood. These receptors all come from an adult in good health. CDR3s include the opening cysteine and the closing phenylalanine or tryptophan. D genes are given only for firm matches. Size tells how often a clone was seen (once, few, many) or the class of an expanded clone, and some rows leave it out.

j_gene	len	v_gene	d_gene	abundance	CDR3aa	CDR3nt
TRBJ2-7	13	TRBV20-1	TRBD2	many	CSAHSGSSYEQYF	TGCAGTGCTCATAGCGGGAGTTCGTACGAGCAGTACTTC
TRBJ2-7	11	TRBV12-3/TRBV12-4	-	many	CASSRLDEQYF	TGTGCCAGCAGCCGACTGGACGAGCAGTACTTC
TRBJ2-3	15	TRBV19	-	-	CASSGQRLAPDTQYF	TGTGCCAGTAGTGGACAGAGACTAGCTCCAGATACGCAGTATTTT
TRBJ2-2	15	TRBV21-1	-	many	CASSKAGANTGELFF	TGTGCCAGCAGCAAAGCGGGGGCGAACACCGGGGAGCTGTTTTTT
TRBJ1-2	14	TRBV20-1	TRBD1	many	CSASITGDNYGYTF	TGCAGTGCTAGTATCACAGGGGATAACTATGGCTACACCTTC
TRBJ2-7	14	TRBV12-3/TRBV12-4	-	many	CASSLARRVHEQYF	TGTGCCAGCAGTTTAGCGCGGAGGGTCCACGAGCAGTACTTC
TRBJ2-3	14	TRBV6-2/TRBV6-3	-	-	CASSYEAGGDTQYF	TGTGCCAGCAGTTACGAGGCTGGCGGAGATACGCAGTATTTT
TRBJ2-2	17	TRBV4-1	TRBD2	few	CASSQEPTSGRTGELFF	TGCGCCAGCAGCCAAGAACCTACTAGCGGGAGAACCGGGGAGCTGTTTTTT
TRBJ2-5	13	TRBV13	-	many	CASSSGTTKTQYF	TGTGCCAGCAGCTCCGGGACCACCAAGACCCAGTACTTC
TRBJ2-5	15	TRBV12-3/TRBV12-4	TRBD1	many	CASSSRTGGYETQYF	TGTGCCAGCAGTTCTAGAACAGGGGGTTACGAGACCCAGTACTTC
TRBJ2-6	16	TRBV4-3	-	medium-sized	CASSSTTGAGANVLTF	TGCGCCAGCAGCTCCACCACAGGCGCTGGGGCCAACGTCCTGACTTTC
TRBJ2-5	15	TRBV18	-	many	CASSPPGTSIETQYF	TGTGCCAGCTCACCACCCGGGACTTCTATAGAGACCCAGTACTTC
TRBJ2-7	12	TRBV29-1	TRBD2	many	CSVWEGAGEQYF	TGCAGCGTTTGGGAGGGCGCCGGCGAGCAGTACTTC
TRBJ2-7	11	TRBV20-1	-	many	CSAPGVGEQYF	TGCAGTGCCCCCGGGGTCGGCGAGCAGTACTTC
TRBJ1-1	14	TRBV6-2/TRBV6-3	-	many	CASSLTAMGTEAFF	TGTGCCAGCAGCCTCACCGCTATGGGCACTGAAGCTTTCTTT
TRBJ2-4	14	TRBV9	TRBD1	few	CASSEGTDKNIQYF	TGTGCCAGCAGCGAGGGGACAGATAAAAACATTCAGTACTTC
TRBJ1-3	16	TRBV5-1	-	-	CASSLATGSSGNTIYF	TGCGCCAGCAGCTTGGCCACGGGTTCCTCTGGAAACACCATATATTTT
TRBJ1-3	16	TRBV12-3/TRBV12-4	-	few	CASSPGGIFSGNTIYF	TGTGCCAGCAGTCCGGGAGGTATTTTCTCTGGAAACACCATATATTTT
TRBJ2-6	16	TRBV19	-	many	CASSMGWGSGANVLTF	TGTGCCAGTAGTATGGGATGGGGCTCTGGGGCCAACGTCCTGACTTTC
TRBJ2-3	17	TRBV2	TRBD1	many	CASSEASGTGPTDTQYF	TGTGCCAGCAGTGAAGCCTCCGGGACAGGGCCCACAGATACGCAGTATTTT
TRBJ1-1	13	TRBV19	-	-	CASSRQAYTEAFF	TGTGCCAGTAGTAGACAGGCGTACACTGAAGCTTTCTTT
TRBJ2-7	14	TRBV7-9	-	many	CASSLAGPSYEQYF	TGTGCCAGCAGCTTAGCGGGCCCCTCCTACGAGCAGTACTTC
TRBJ2-5	14	TRBV7-7	TRBD2	few	CASSLAWGGETQYF	TGTGCTAGCAGCTTAGCTTGGGGAGGGGAGACCCAGTACTTC
TRBJ2-6	16	TRBV20-1	TRBD1	many	CSALTGIGTGANVLTF	TGCAGTGCCCTGACAGGGATCGGAACTGGGGCCAACGTCCTGACTTTC
TRBJ2-6	17	TRBV28	-	few	CASSLSGHTSGANVLTF	TGTGCCAGCAGTTTATCGGGACACACCTCGGGGGCCAACGTCCTGACTTTC
TRBJ2-7	14	TRBV5-1	-	many	CASSLVSLSYEQYF	TGCGCCAGCAGCTTGGTGTCCCTTTCCTACGAGCAGTACTTC
TRBJ2-1	13	TRBV6-2/TRBV6-3	-	many	CASRSGVMPSGFF	TGTGCCAGCAGGTCGGGAGTCATGCCAAGCGGGTTCTTC
TRBJ2-7	14	TRBV28	-	few	CASSLQGSSYEQYF	TGTGCCAGCAGTTTACAGGGGAGCTCCTACGAGCAGTACTTC
TRBJ1-4	15	TRBV27	-	many	CASSSGGSWNEKLFF	TGTGCCAGCAGTTCCGGGGGTAGTTGGAATGAAAAACTGTTTTTT
TRBJ2-1	14	TRBV7-2	-	-	CASSQQWGENEQFF	TGTGCCAGCAGCCAGCAGTGGGGGGAGAATGAGCAGTTCTTC
TRBJ2-3	16	TRBV6-1	-	few	CASSEVTGASTDTQYF	TGTGCCAGCAGTGAAGTTACGGGGGCGAGCACAGATACGCAGTATTTT
TRBJ2-6	13	TRBV30	-	many	CAWSGNSANVLTF	TGTGCCTGGAGTGGTAATTCGGCCAACGTCCTGACTTTC
TRBJ1-1	13	TRBV12-3/TRBV12-4	-	medium-sized	CASSLNRGPEAFF	TGTGCCAGCAGTTTGAACCGGGGGCCTGAAGCTTTCTTT
TRBJ2-2	17	TRBV7-8	TRBD2	many	CASSARGLAVKTGELFF	TGTGCCAGCAGCGCCAGAGGACTAGCGGTTAAAACCGGGGAGCTGTTTTTT
TRBJ2-3	13	TRBV20-1	TRBD2	many	CSANSGSTDTQYF	TGCAGTGCTAATAGCGGGAGCACAGATACGCAGTATTTT
TRBJ2-1	16	TRBV7-2	-	medium-sized	CASSLAFGGHYNEQFF	TGTGCCAGCAGCTTAGCTTTTGGCGGACATTACAATGAGCAGTTCTTC
TRBJ2-7	13	TRBV12-5	TRBD2	many	CASGRGSRYEQYF	TGTGCTAGTGGACGCGGGAGTAGGTACGAGCAGTACTTC
TRBJ2-4	14	TRBV5-1	-	many	CASSLYERGSIQYF	TGCGCCAGCAGCTTGTACGAAAGAGGATCCATTCAGTACTTC
TRBJ2-7	14	TRBV6-1	-	many	CASSARERTYEQYF	TGTGCCAGCAGTGCCAGGGAAAGGACCTACGAGCAGTACTTC
TRBJ1-5	14	TRBV7-2	-	many	CASSSVGPNQPQHF	TGTGCCAGCAGCTCAGTGGGGCCGAATCAGCCCCAGCATTTT
TRBJ1-1	14	TRBV12-3/TRBV12-4	-	few	CASSFTGIQSEAFF	TGTGCCAGCAGTTTTACAGGAATTCAGTCTGAAGCTTTCTTT
TRBJ2-1	15	TRBV27	TRBD2	many	CASSFSGRSSNEQFF	TGTGCCAGCAGTTTTAGCGGGAGGAGCTCTAATGAGCAGTTCTTC
TRBJ2-1	11	TRBV20-1	-	many	CSFPLNNEQFF	TGCAGTTTTCCCCTAAACAATGAGCAGTTCTTC
TRBJ1-5	17	TRBV5-8	-	many	CASSLGRVAVGNQPQHF	TGTGCCAGCAGCTTGGGACGGGTGGCAGTAGGCAATCAGCCCCAGCATTTT
TRBJ1-5	15	TRBV6-6	TRBD1	-	CASTDRDSRNQPQHF	TGTGCCAGCACCGACAGGGACAGCCGCAATCAGCCCCAGCATTTT
TRBJ1-1	15	TRBV7-8	-	many	CASSLNFQQNTEAFF	TGTGCCAGCAGCTTAAATTTCCAGCAGAACACTGAAGCTTTCTTT
TRBJ2-1	15	TRBV27	TRBD2	many	CASSLGLAGGVEQFF	TGTGCCAGCAGTTTGGGACTAGCGGGAGGGGTAGAGCAGTTCTTC
TRBJ2-7	13	TRBV7-8	TRBD1	many	CASSVGQGYEQYF	TGTGCCAGCAGCGTTGGACAGGGGTACGAGCAGTACTTC
TRBJ1-1	15	TRBV29-1	TRBD1	many	CSVLPLTGLGTEAFF	TGCAGCGTTCTACCACTGACAGGGTTGGGGACTGAAGCTTTCTTT
TRBJ1-4	16	TRBV6-5	-	medium-sized	CASSSLGIPTNEKLFF	TGTGCCAGCAGCTCTCTGGGAATCCCGACTAATGAAAAACTGTTTTTT
TRBJ2-5	17	TRBV4-3	-	few	CASSQGTSSGYRETQYF	TGCGCCAGCAGCCAAGGGACATCTTCGGGTTATCGAGAGACCCAGTACTTC
TRBJ2-2	14	TRBV29-1	-	-	CSVRFSGDTGELFF	TGCAGCGTGCGATTTAGCGGAGACACCGGGGAGCTGTTTTTT
TRBJ1-1	12	TRBV29-1	-	many	CSVAGNGFEAFF	TGCAGCGTTGCGGGAAACGGCTTTGAAGCTTTCTTT
TRBJ2-1	19	TRBV4-3	TRBD1	many	CASSQKGQGAIAGYNEQFF	TGCGCCAGCAGCCAGAAGGGACAGGGGGCTATAGCGGGATACAATGAGCAGTTCTTC
TRBJ2-1	14	TRBV10-3	TRBD2	many	CAISGPGLVNEQFF	TGTGCCATCAGTGGACCGGGACTAGTAAATGAGCAGTTCTTC
TRBJ1-1	14	TRBV19	-	many	CASSIWRVRTEAFF	TGTGCCAGTAGTATTTGGAGGGTAAGAACTGAAGCTTTCTTT
TRBJ1-2	14	TRBV7-9	-	many	CASRGEKLLYGYTF	TGTGCCAGCAGAGGGGAGAAGCTGCTCTATGGCTACACCTTC
TRBJ1-1	14	TRBV6-5	-	many	CASKPGWGGTEAFF	TGTGCCAGCAAGCCCGGTTGGGGGGGTACTGAAGCTTTCTTT